A single sample gave rise to the 26 T cell receptor beta chains below, sequenced in a study of OX40 agonist ivuxolimab in advanced cancers. Some clones are missing from TCRdb's copy, which holds only in-frame ones; the method was immunoSEQ multiplex PCR. The sample includes about 53,000 clones, 88% of them seen just once. This specimen consisted of CD4+ or CD8+ T cells sorted from blood, obtained in a trial of the OX40 agonist ivuxolimab. These TCRs come from an adult with an advanced solid tumor such as melanoma, head and neck, liver or kidney cancer.

V gene TRBV2 combines with J gene TRBJ2-7; TRBD1 matches 8 bases. The germline V gene has CDR1 SNHLY and CDR2 FYNNEI. CDR3 size: 14 residues. V was pared by 3 bases and J by 3 bases, with 4 bases of the junction left unmatched. In nucleotides, the CDR3 is TGTGCCAGCAGTGAGAGGACAGGGAGCTACGAGCAGTACTTC. It encodes CASSERTGSYEQYF.

The chain recombines TRBV7-9 with TRBJ2-5; 8 nucleotides agree with TRBD2. The CDR3 loop spans 17 amino acids. The V and J ends lost 5 bases and 3 bases, in that order; junction bases with no gene match: 14. Germline values: CDR1 SEHNR, CDR2 FQNEAQ (reference sequence). CDR3 region: CASSPPLAALDEETQYF. CDR3 coding DNA: TGTGCCAGCAGCCCACCACTAGCGGCATTGGACGAAGAGACCCAGTACTTC.

This clone was seen once. V is TRBV4-1 and J is TRBJ1-4, with D possibly matching TRBD1 (5 bases). Germline CDR1 MGHRA, CDR2 YSYEKL. The CDR3 spans 15 residues. V was shortened by 2 bases and J by 4 bases, with 11 bases between the two germline ends. The CDR3 region has the DNA TGCGCCAGCAGCCAATCTGGAGGGGTTAATGAAAAACTGTTTTTT. It is translated as CASSQSGGVNEKLFF.

This chain connects TRBV19 to TRBJ2-3; no firm D call. The CDR3 length is 13 residues. Germline V gene lookup returns CDR1 LNHDA and CDR2 SQIVND (reference sequence). V lost 9 bases and J 2 bases, leaving 12 bases between the germline ends. Here the CDR3 reads CASSRMTTDTQYF. CDR3 in DNA: TGTGCCAGCTCTCGGATGACCACAGATACGCAGTATTTT.

This clone was detected only once. The CDR3 region is CASSLAPGYEQYV. CDR3 nucleotide sequence: TGTGCCAGCAGCTTGGCCCCGGGCTACGAGCAGTACGTC. This chain joins TRBV5-6 and TRBJ2-7; D not resolved. The germline gives CDR1 SGHDT, CDR2 YYEEEE. This CDR3 is 13 amino acids long. Trimming cost V 0 bases and J 3 bases, with 7 bases left between them.

V is TRBV7-9 and J is TRBJ2-1, with no clear D. The CDR3 is made up of 11 amino acids. The V end was cut by 8 bases, the J end by 8 bases, with 10 bases between. The germline CDR1 and CDR2 sequences are SEHNR and FQNEAQ (reference sequence). CDR3 DNA sequence: TGTGCCAGCGACTTTGGGTATGAGCAGTTCTTC. As protein: CASDFGYEQFF. The whole variable domain, filled in from reference TRBV7-9 and TRBJ2-1, reads DTGVSQNPRHKITKRGQNVTFRCDPISEHNRLYWYRQTLGQGPEFLTYFQNEAQLEKSRLLSDRFSAERPKGSFSTLEIQRTEQGDSAMYLCASDFGYEQFFGPGTRLTVL.

This chain uses TRBV5-1 with TRBJ2-3, with no clear D. The CDR3 totals 13 residues. The ends were cut back, 2 bases at V and 4 bases at J, with 8 bases in the middle. Germline lookup yields CDR1 SGHRS and CDR2 YFSETQ. The CDR3 loop reads CASSFVPPDTQYF. In nucleotides, the CDR3 is TGCGCCAGCAGCTTTGTCCCTCCAGATACGCAGTATTTT.

The chain combines TRBV20-1 with TRBJ2-1; D remains unclear. CDR3 size: 11 residues. Germline-derived CDR1 and CDR2 are DFQATT and SNEGSKA (reference sequence). Trimming stripped 4 bases from V and 3 bases from J, with 4 bases between. CDR3 nucleotides: TGCAGTGCTACCTTCTACAATGAGCAGTTCTTC. Amino acid sequence: CSATFYNEQFF.

V and J are TRBV9 and TRBJ2-3; the D gene is possibly TRBD1 (6 bases). The CDR3 runs to 14 residues. The germline V gene has CDR1 SGDLS and CDR2 YYNGEE. The ends were cut back, 2 bases at V and 3 bases at J, with 10 bases in the middle. The CDR3 DNA follows: TGTGCCAGCAGCGTTACAGGGAGTACAGATACGCAGTATTTT. Its translation is CASSVTGSTDTQYF.

The chain uses TRBV7-9 and TRBJ1-1; D ambiguous. The CDR3 runs to 16 residues. Germline-derived CDR1 and CDR2 are SEHNR and FQNEAQ (reference sequence). V was shortened by 1 base and J by 3 bases, with 15 bases between the two germline ends. Written as DNA, the CDR3 is TGTGCCAGCAGCTTAGGTGGGGTGGGGTTTCACACTGAAGCTTTCTTT. It yields the protein CASSLGGVGFHTEAFF.

The chain combines TRBV7-9 with TRBJ2-3; 14 bases are a match to TRBD2. CDR1 and CDR2 from the germline V gene are SEHNR and FQNEAQ (reference sequence). With 4 bases clipped from V and 0 bases from J, the junction kept 6 bases outside the gene matches. The CDR3 is 18 residues long. CDR3 nucleotides: TGTGCCAGCAGCTCTGGGACTAGCGGGGGTTCTAGCACAGATACGCAGTATTTT. As protein: CASSSGTSGGSSTDTQYF.

In the case of this clone: This CDR3 is also generated by other DNA sequences in the sample. The CDR3 nucleotides are TGCGCCAGCAGCTTGGGGGGGGCTGTTGGCTACACCTTC. As protein: CASSLGGAVGYTF. The chain has TRBV5-1 and TRBJ1-2; the D gene is possibly TRBD1 (6 bases). Per the germline V gene, CDR1 is SGHRS and CDR2 is YFSETQ. CDR3 length: 13 residues. V lost 0 bases to trimming and J lost 7 bases, with 10 bases between them.

V usage is TRBV27 and J usage is TRBJ1-1, with D perhaps TRBD1 (5 bases). The CDR3 spans 15 residues. V was cut by 5 bases and J by 0 bases, with 13 bases left in between. Looked up from germline, CDR1 is MNHEY and CDR2 is SMNVEV (reference sequence). CDR3 nucleotides: TGTGCCAGCAGTCCCTATACAGGCCTGAACACTGAAGCTTTCTTT. Protein: CASSPYTGLNTEAFF.

The chain is built from TRBV9 and TRBJ2-7; D is undetermined. From germline, CDR1 is SGDLS and CDR2 YYNGEE. V dropped 0 bases and J dropped 3 bases, with 13 bases sitting between them. The CDR3 is 15 amino acids. CDR3 amino acids: CASSVASRPGYEQYF. In DNA, the CDR3 is TGTGCCAGCAGCGTAGCTTCAAGGCCCGGCTACGAGCAGTACTTC.

V usage is TRBV7-2 and J usage is TRBJ2-5; TRBD2 is a possible D gene (5 bases). CDR3 size: 17 residues. Germline CDR1 is SGHTA and CDR2 is FQGNSA. V lost 5 bases and J lost 8, with 27 bases in between. The CDR3 nucleotides read TGTGCCAGCAGCAAACCATTAACTAGTATGGAGACCCTTACCCAGTACTTC. This gives the protein CASSKPLTSMETLTQYF.

The chain has TRBV2 and TRBJ2-1; unclear D gene. This CDR3 comprises 11 residues. Per germline, CDR1 SNHLY and CDR2 FYNNEI. V gave up 6 bases and J gave up 10 bases, with 10 bases separating them. The CDR3 region is CASRPNLEQFF. The CDR3 DNA is TGTGCCAGCAGGCCCAACCTCGAGCAGTTCTTC. The complete variable domain, with remaining parts taken from reference TRBV2 and TRBJ2-1, reads EPEVTQTPSHQVTQMGQEVILRCVPISNHLYFYWYRQILGQKVEFLVSFYNNEISEKSEIFDDQFSVERPDGSNFTLKIRSTKLEDSAMYFCASRPNLEQFFGPGTRLTVL.

V gene TRBV7-2 combines with J gene TRBJ2-3, with D uncertain. This CDR3 region has 16 residues. V was pared by 3 bases and J by 5 bases, with 18 bases between. CDR1 is SGHTA and CDR2 is FQGNSA in the germline V gene. CDR3 sequence (DNA): TGTGCCAGCAGCTTGCGGACCCTATCCTACCAAGATACGCAGTATTTT. Its translation is CASSLRTLSYQDTQYF. The whole variable domain, remainder taken from reference TRBV7-2 and TRBJ2-3, is GAGVSQSPSNKVTEKGKDVELRCDPISGHTALYWYRQSLGQGLEFLIYFQGNSAPDKSGLPSDRFSAERTGGSVSTLTIQRTQQEDSAVYLCASSLRTLSYQDTQYFGPGTRLTVL.

The chain joins TRBV29-1 to TRBJ2-7; 8 nucleotides agree with TRBD2. The CDR3 loop spans 14 amino acids. After removal of 0 bases from V and 4 bases from J, the junction contained 5 bases not matched to a gene. CDR1 is SQVTM and CDR2 is ANQGSEA in the germline V gene. The CDR3 loop is CSVEEAGGPYEQYF. The CDR3 DNA sequence: TGCAGCGTTGAAGAGGCGGGAGGACCTTACGAGCAGTACTTC.

The chain carries TRBV28 and TRBJ1-5; 9 nucleotides match TRBD1. Germline CDR1 and CDR2: MDHEN and SYDVKM. CDR3 length equals 14 residues. J was trimmed by 3 bases and V by 8 bases; bases with no gene match: 5. The CDR3 spells CASVRQGDNQPQHF. The CDR3 bases are TGTGCCAGCGTAAGACAGGGGGACAATCAGCCCCAGCATTTT.

V usage is TRBV27 and J usage is TRBJ1-4, with 8 positions matching TRBD1. The CDR3 covers 14 residues. V shed 6 bases and J 7 bases; nucleotides not matched to a gene: 7. Germline V gene lookup returns CDR1 MNHEY and CDR2 SMNVEV (reference sequence). Written as DNA, the CDR3 is TGTGCCAGCAGCTCCCAGGGGGCGACTGAAAAACTGTTTTTT. Protein sequence: CASSSQGATEKLFF.

The chain combines TRBV6-5 with TRBJ2-2; a weak D match, TRBD2 (6 bases). The CDR3 totals 15 residues. Germline values: CDR1 MNHEY, CDR2 SVGAGI. V was clipped by 2 bases and J by 5 bases, with 12 bases between them. CDR3 nucleotides: TGTGCCAGCAGTTACGACGGGGCGGGGACCGGGGAGCTGTTTTTT. Translated: CASSYDGAGTGELFF.

There are many counts of this clone. The genes are TRBV5-6 and TRBJ1-1, with no clear D. The germline CDR1 and CDR2 sequences are SGHDT and YYEEEE. Trimming shortened V by 4 bases and J by 1 base, and 5 bases separated the two germline ends. CDR3 length: 12 amino acids. This CDR3 is CASSPGNTEAFF. CDR3 DNA sequence: TGTGCCAGCAGCCCGGGGAACACTGAAGCTTTCTTT.

This clone was detected once. This chain uses TRBV7-2 with TRBJ2-7; 7 bases line up with TRBD1. With 1 base clipped from V and 4 bases from J, the junction kept 10 bases outside the gene matches. Germline CDR1 reads SGHTA; CDR2 reads FQGNSA. The CDR3 extends over 16 amino acids. The CDR3 is CASSLDSRDSRYEQYF. CDR3 DNA sequence: TGTGCCAGCAGCTTAGACAGCCGGGACAGCCGGTACGAGCAGTACTTC.

The chain links TRBV28 to TRBJ1-1; D uncertain. V lost 4 bases, J lost 5 bases, and 11 bases lay in between. CDR1 MDHEN and CDR2 SYDVKM come from the germline V gene. This CDR3 is 13 amino acids long. The CDR3 spells CASSSPFGTEAFF. CDR3 sequence (DNA): TGTGCCAGCAGTTCCCCCTTCGGGACTGAAGCTTTCTTT.

The chain links TRBV10-2 to TRBJ2-1; D uncertain. V lost 2 bases to trimming and J lost 4 bases, with 12 bases between them. Germline CDR1 WSHSY, CDR2 SAAADI. This CDR3 comprises 15 residues. CDR3 nucleotide sequence: TGCGCCAGCAGTGAGCCTAATACTGGGTACAATGAGCAGTTCTTC. This gives the protein CASSEPNTGYNEQFF.

V and J are TRBV19 and TRBJ2-1; tentatively, D is TRBD1 (5 bases). The length of the CDR3 is 14 residues. V gave up 5 bases and J gave up 3 bases, with 11 bases separating them. Germline V lookup: CDR1 LNHDA, CDR2 SQIVND (reference sequence). The CDR3 DNA is TGTGCCAGTAGTCCCTCGGACAACTACAATGAGCAGTTCTTC. Translation gives CASSPSDNYNEQFF.